The T cell receptor beta chain under discussion was sequenced for a study of radiotherapy plus CTLA-4 blockade in lung cancer. TCRdb's table, derived via immunoSEQ multiplex PCR, lists solely in-frame clones and lacks some. The sample has 80,000 to 100,000 clones; approximately 86% are singletons. The CDR3 has 15 amino acids. Deletions cut 6 bases from V and 4 bases from J, with 18 bases between. Looked up from germline, CDR1 is LGHNT and CDR2 is FRNRAP. In the case of this clone: Its antigen is as yet unknown.

The study, taken as a whole, reports: Reported findings show early blood T cell clone dynamics, with interferon-beta, best predicted response.

The chain carries TRBV12-5 and TRBJ2-5; TRBD2 is a possible D gene (6 bases). This sequence originates from a human donor with non-small cell lung cancer that progressed on radiotherapy plus ipilimumab. The specimen was peripheral blood, collected from a patient treated with radiotherapy plus ipilimumab. The CDR3 DNA reads TGTGCTAGTGGACCCCCGGGGAAGGGAGGAGAGACCCAGTACTTC. Its translation is CASGPPGKGGETQYF.